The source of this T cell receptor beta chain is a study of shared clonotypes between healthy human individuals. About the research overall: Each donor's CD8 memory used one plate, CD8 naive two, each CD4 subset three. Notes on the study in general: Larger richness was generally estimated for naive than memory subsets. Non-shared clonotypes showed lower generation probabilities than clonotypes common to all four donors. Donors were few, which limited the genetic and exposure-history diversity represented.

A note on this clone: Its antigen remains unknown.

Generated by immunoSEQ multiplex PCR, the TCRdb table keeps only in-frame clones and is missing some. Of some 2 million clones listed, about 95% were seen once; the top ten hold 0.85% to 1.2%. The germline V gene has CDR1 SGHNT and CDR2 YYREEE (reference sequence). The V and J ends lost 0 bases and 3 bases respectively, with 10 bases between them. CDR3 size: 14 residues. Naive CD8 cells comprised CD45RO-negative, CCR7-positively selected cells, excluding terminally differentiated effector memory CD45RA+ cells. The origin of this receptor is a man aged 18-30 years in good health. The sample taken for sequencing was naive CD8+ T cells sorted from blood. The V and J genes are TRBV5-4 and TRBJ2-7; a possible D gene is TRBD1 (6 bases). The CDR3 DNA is TGTGCCAGCAGCTTGGGACAGGACCTCTACGAGCAGTACTTC. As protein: CASSLGQDLYEQYF.